Listed below are T cell receptor beta chains from one sample, sequenced in a study of cytomegalovirus exposure and HLA in healthy donors. The assay was immunoSEQ multiplex PCR, and TCRdb's table has in-frame clones only and misses some. The sample lists about 88,000 clones; 65% to 80% were seen once. The sample taken for sequencing was PBMCs. The receptor set was obtained from a young woman in good health and CMV-seropositive. The CDR3 runs from the conserved cysteine through the conserved F or W. A D gene is named only where the DNA matches it firmly. Rows give clone size only sometimes, using once, few, many, or a class for an expanded clone.

j_gene | v_gene | d_gene | abundance | CDR3aa | CDR3nt
TRBJ1-1 | TRBV11-2 | - | - | CASSLLYYTEAFF | TGTGCCAGCAGCTTATTATACTACACTGAAGCTTTCTTT
TRBJ1-1 | TRBV4-3 | TRBD1 | - | CASSPTTGVGAFF | TGCGCCAGCAGCCCGACGACAGGGGTGGGAGCTTTCTTT
TRBJ2-5 | TRBV7-2 | - | - | CASSLANGAQRETQYF | TGTGCCAGCAGCTTAGCAAATGGGGCGCAGCGAGAGACCCAGTACTTC
TRBJ2-1 | TRBV28 | - | few | CASSSDPRSYNEQFF | TGTGCCAGCAGTTCCGACCCTAGGTCCTACAATGAGCAGTTCTTC
TRBJ2-7 | TRBV5-4 | - | - | CASSPGTVGRSLFEQYF | TGTGCCAGCAGCCCTGGGACAGTGGGGAGGAGCCTTTTCGAGCAGTACTTC
TRBJ2-1 | TRBV5-1 | TRBD2 | - | CASSLRGGASGGYNEQFF | TGCGCCAGCAGCTTGAGGGGGGGGGCTAGCGGGGGCTACAATGAGCAGTTCTTC
TRBJ1-2 | TRBV4-3 | TRBD1 | - | CASSRQGDGYTF | TGCGCCAGCAGCCGACAGGGTGATGGCTACACCTTC
TRBJ2-6 | TRBV27 | - | - | CASSFFSSGANVLTF | TGTGCCAGCAGTTTCTTCAGTTCTGGGGCCAACGTCCTGACTTTC
TRBJ2-1 | TRBV5-4 | TRBD1 | few | CASSGGVRDRLLNEQFF | TGTGCCAGCAGCGGGGGCGTCCGGGACAGGTTACTGAATGAGCAGTTCTTC
TRBJ1-5 | TRBV7-2 | TRBD1 | - | CASSLVMGQGAVSNQPQHF | TGTGCCAGCAGCTTAGTTATGGGACAGGGAGCAGTGAGCAATCAGCCCCAGCATTTT
TRBJ2-3 | TRBV7-2 | - | once | CASSLGVDITDTQYF | TGTGCCAGCAGCTTAGGGGTGGACATCACAGATACGCAGTATTTT
TRBJ2-3 | TRBV11-3 | TRBD2 | - | CASSSGLAGTTDTQYF | TGTGCCAGCAGCTCCGGACTAGCGGGAACCACAGATACGCAGTATTTT
TRBJ2-7 | TRBV5-1 | TRBD1 | - | CASSLDLYQRDRGKYGQYF | TGCGCCAGCAGCTTGGACCTTTACCAACGGGACAGGGGCAAATACGGGCAGTACTTC
TRBJ2-1 | TRBV25-1 | - | - | CASSEYKGVGDNEQFF | TGTGCCAGCAGTGAATATAAGGGGGTAGGGGACAATGAGCAGTTCTTC
TRBJ1-1 | TRBV11-3 | - | few | CASSSQVNTEAFF | TGTGCCAGCAGCTCCCAGGTGAACACTGAAGCTTTCTTT
TRBJ1-6 | TRBV28 | - | - | CASSLHILLNNSPLHF | TGTGCCAGCAGTTTGCACATCCTCCTGAATAATTCACCCCTCCACTTT
TRBJ1-3 | TRBV7-3 | TRBD1 | - | CASSSTGGAGNTIYF | TGTGCCAGCAGCTCTACAGGGGGCGCAGGAAACACCATATATTTT
TRBJ2-3 | TRBV15 | - | - | CATSTRTPPTDTQYF | TGTGCCACCAGCACCCGGACTCCCCCCACAGATACGCAGTATTTT
TRBJ1-6 | TRBV11-1 | TRBD1 | - | CASSLGTGNSPLHF | TGTGCCAGCAGCCTCGGGACAGGAAATTCACCCCTCCACTTT
TRBJ1-1 | TRBV14 | - | few | CASSYALNTEAFF | TGTGCCAGCAGCTATGCACTCAACACTGAAGCTTTCTTT
TRBJ1-2 | TRBV5-5 | TRBD1 | - | CASSLGGQGQGGYTF | TGTGCCAGCAGCTTGGGGGGACAGGGACAAGGTGGCTACACCTTC
TRBJ2-2 | TRBV7-2 | TRBD2 | - | CASSLRAGGNTGELFF | TGTGCCAGCAGCTTACGAGCGGGAGGGAACACCGGGGAGCTGTTTTTT
TRBJ1-1 | TRBV6-5 | - | few | CASSADLGNTEAFF | TGTGCCAGCAGCGCGGATCTGGGGAACACTGAAGCTTTCTTT
TRBJ2-1 | TRBV13 | TRBD2 | - | CASSYRTSGYNEQFF | TGTGCCAGCAGCTACCGGACTAGCGGGTACAATGAGCAGTTCTTC
TRBJ2-1 | TRBV27 | TRBD2 | - | CASSASSGRGHEQFF | TGTGCCAGCAGTGCCTCTAGCGGGAGGGGGCATGAGCAGTTCTTC
TRBJ1-2 | TRBV11-2 | TRBD1 | few | CASSLGTGNYGYTF | TGTGCCAGCAGCTTAGGGACAGGGAACTATGGCTACACCTTC
TRBJ2-7 | TRBV27 | TRBD2 | - | CASSFRGEWEGIYEQYF | TGTGCCAGCAGTTTTCGTGGAGAGTGGGAGGGGATCTACGAGCAGTACTTC
TRBJ2-2 | TRBV5-4 | TRBD2 | - | CASSPGLAGVHTGELFF | TGTGCCAGCAGCCCGGGACTAGCGGGAGTACACACCGGGGAGCTGTTTTTT
TRBJ2-5 | TRBV29-1 | TRBD2 | - | CSAVTSGTETQYF | TGCAGCGCAGTAACTAGCGGGACTGAGACCCAGTACTTC
TRBJ1-1 | TRBV5-1 | TRBD1 | - | CASSLGTGNTEAFF | TGCGCCAGCAGCTTGGGGACAGGGAACACTGAAGCTTTCTTT
TRBJ2-7 | TRBV27 | TRBD2 | few | CASSLSLPGRSRDEQYF | TGTGCCAGCAGTTTATCCCTCCCCGGGAGGAGTAGGGACGAGCAGTACTTC
TRBJ1-6 | TRBV12-5 | TRBD1 | few | CASGSGQGNSPLHF | TGTGCTAGTGGTTCGGGACAGGGAAACTCACCCCTCCACTTT
TRBJ2-7 | TRBV27 | TRBD2 | - | CASSLGGRVPYEQYF | TGTGCCAGCAGTTTAGGCGGGAGGGTACCCTACGAGCAGTACTTC
TRBJ2-7 | TRBV11-3 | - | - | CASSARGGAGILEQYF | TGTGCCAGCAGCGCAAGAGGTGGGGCAGGGATATTGGAGCAGTACTTC